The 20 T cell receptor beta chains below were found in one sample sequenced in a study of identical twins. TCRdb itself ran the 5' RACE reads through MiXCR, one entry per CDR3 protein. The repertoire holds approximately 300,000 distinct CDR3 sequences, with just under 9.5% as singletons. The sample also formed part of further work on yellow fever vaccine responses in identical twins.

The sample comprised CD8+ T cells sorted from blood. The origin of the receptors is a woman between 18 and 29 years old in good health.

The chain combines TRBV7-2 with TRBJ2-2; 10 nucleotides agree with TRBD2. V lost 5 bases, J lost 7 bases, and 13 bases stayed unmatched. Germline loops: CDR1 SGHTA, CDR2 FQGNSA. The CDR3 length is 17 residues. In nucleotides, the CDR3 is TGTGCCAGCAGCCTCCCCCTAGCGGGAGTCAGGAACGGGGAGCTGTTTTTT. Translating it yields CASSLPLAGVRNGELFF.

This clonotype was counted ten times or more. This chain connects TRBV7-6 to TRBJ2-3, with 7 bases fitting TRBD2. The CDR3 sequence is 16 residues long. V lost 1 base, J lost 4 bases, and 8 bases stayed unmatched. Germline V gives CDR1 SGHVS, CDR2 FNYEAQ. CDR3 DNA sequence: TGTGCCAGCAGCTTAGACCTAGCTAGCGGCTCAGATACGCAGTATTTT. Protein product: CASSLDLASGSDTQYF.

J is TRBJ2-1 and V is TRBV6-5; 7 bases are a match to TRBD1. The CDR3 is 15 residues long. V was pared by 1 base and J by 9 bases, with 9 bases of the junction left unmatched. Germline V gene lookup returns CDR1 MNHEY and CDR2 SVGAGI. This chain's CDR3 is CASSYYRQGGGEQFF. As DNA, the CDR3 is TGTGCCAGCAGTTACTATAGACAGGGCGGTGGTGAGCAGTTCTTC.

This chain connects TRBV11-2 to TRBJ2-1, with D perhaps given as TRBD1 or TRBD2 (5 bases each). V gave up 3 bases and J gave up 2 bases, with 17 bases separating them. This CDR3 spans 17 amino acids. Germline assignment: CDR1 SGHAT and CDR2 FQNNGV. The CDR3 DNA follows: TGTGCCAGCAGCTTGTGGGGCGGGTCCCCCCCCTACAATGAGCAGTTCTTC. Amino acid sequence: CASSLWGGSPPYNEQFF. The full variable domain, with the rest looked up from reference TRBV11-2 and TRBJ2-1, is EAGVAQSPRYKIIEKRQSVAFWCNPISGHATLYWYQQILGQGPKLLIQFQNNGVVDDSQLPKDRFSAERLKGVDSTLKIQPAKLEDSAVYLCASSLWGGSPPYNEQFFGPGTRLTVL.

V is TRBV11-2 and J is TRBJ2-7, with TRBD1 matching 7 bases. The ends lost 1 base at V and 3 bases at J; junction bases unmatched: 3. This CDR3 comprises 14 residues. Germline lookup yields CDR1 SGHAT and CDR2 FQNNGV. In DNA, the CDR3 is TGTGCCAGCAGCTTAGTACAGGGGCACTACGAGCAGTACTTC. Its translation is CASSLVQGHYEQYF.

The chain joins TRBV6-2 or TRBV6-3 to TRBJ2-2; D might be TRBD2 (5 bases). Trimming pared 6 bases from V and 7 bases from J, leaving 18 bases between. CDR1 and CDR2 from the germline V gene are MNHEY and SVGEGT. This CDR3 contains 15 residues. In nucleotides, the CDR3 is TGTGCCAGCAGCTTCGCGGGCGGCTTGGGCGGGGAGCTGTTTTTT. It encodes CASSFAGGLGGELFF.

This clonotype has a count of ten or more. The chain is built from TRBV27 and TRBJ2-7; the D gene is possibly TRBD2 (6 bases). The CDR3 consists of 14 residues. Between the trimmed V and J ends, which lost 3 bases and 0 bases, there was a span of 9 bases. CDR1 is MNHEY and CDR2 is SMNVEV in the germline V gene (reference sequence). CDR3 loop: CASSFRESSYEQYF. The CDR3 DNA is TGTGCCAGCAGTTTCCGGGAGAGCTCCTACGAGCAGTACTTC.

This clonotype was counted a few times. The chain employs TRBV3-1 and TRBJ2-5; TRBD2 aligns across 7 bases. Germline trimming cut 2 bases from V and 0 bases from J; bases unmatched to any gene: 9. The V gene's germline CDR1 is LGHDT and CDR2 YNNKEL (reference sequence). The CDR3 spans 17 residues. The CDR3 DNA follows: TGTGCCAGCAGCCAAATCAAACGGGAGGTTTACCAAGAGACCCAGTACTTC. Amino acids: CASSQIKREVYQETQYF.

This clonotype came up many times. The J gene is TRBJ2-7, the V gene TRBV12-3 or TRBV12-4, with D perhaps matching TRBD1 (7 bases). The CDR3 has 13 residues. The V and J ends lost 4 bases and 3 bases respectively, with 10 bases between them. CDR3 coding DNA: TGTGCCAGCAGTTCAGGGGGGTTCTACGAGCAGTACTTC. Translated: CASSSGGFYEQYF.

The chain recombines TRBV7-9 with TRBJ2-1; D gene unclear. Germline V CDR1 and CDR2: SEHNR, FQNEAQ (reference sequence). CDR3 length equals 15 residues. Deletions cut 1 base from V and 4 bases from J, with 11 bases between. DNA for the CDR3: TGTGCCAGCAGCTTAGGAGCGAGGCCTTACAATGAGCAGTTCTTC. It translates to CASSLGARPYNEQFF.

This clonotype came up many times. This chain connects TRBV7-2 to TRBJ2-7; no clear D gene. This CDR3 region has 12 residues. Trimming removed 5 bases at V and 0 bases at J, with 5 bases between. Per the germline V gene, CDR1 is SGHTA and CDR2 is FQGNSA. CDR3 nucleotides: TGTGCCAGCAGCGAGAGCTCCTACGAGCAGTACTTC. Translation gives CASSESSYEQYF.

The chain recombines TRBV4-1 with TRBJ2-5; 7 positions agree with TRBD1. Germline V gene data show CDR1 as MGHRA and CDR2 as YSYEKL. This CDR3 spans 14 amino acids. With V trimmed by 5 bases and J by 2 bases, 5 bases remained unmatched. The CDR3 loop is CASSWTGAQETQYF. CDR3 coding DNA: TGCGCCAGCAGCTGGACAGGAGCACAAGAGACCCAGTACTTC.

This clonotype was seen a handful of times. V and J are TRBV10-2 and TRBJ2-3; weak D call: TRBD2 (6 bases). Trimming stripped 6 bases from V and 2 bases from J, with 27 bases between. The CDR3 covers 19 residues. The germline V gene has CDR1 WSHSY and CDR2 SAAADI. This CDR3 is CASSRAIRLEAFYTDTQYF. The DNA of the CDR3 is TGCGCCAGCAGCCGGGCAATTAGACTAGAAGCTTTCTACACAGATACGCAGTATTTT.

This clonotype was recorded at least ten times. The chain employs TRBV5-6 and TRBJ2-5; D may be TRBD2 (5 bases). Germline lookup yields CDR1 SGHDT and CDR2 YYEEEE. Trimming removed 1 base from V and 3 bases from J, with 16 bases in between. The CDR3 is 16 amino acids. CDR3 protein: CASSLPLTKGEETQYF. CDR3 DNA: TGTGCCAGCAGCTTGCCCCTGACTAAGGGAGAAGAGACCCAGTACTTC. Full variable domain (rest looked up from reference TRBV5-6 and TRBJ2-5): DAGVTQSPTHLIKTRGQQVTLRCSPKSGHDTVSWYQQALGQGPQFIFQYYEEEERQRGNFPDRFSGHQFPNYSSELNVNALLLGDSALYLCASSLPLTKGEETQYFGPGTRLLVL.

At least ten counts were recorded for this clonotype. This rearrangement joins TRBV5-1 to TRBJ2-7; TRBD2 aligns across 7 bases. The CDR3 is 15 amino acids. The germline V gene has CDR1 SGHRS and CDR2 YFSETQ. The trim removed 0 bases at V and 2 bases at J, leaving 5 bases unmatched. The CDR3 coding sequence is TGCGCCAGCAGCTTGGTAGTGGCGGGAGCCTACGAGCAGTACTTC. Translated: CASSLVVAGAYEQYF.

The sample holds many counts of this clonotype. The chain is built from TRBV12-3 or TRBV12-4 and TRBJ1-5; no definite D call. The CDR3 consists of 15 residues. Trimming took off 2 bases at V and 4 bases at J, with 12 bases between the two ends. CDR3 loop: CASSLFQEENQPQHF. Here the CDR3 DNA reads TGTGCCAGCAGTTTATTCCAGGAGGAAAATCAGCCCCAGCATTTT.

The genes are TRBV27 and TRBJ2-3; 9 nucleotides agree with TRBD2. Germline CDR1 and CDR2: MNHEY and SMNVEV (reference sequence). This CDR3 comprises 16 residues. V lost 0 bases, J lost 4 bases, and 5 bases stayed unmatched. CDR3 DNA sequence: TGTGCCAGCAGTTTATCTAGCGGGGGACGTTCAGATACGCAGTATTTT. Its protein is CASSLSSGGRSDTQYF.

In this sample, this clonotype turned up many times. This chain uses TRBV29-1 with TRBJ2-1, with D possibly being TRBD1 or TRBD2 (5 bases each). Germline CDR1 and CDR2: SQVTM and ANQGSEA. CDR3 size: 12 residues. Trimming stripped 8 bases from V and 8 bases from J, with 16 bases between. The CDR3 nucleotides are TGCAGCTTGGTGGGGACCAGCGATGAGCAGTTCTTC. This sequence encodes CSLVGTSDEQFF.

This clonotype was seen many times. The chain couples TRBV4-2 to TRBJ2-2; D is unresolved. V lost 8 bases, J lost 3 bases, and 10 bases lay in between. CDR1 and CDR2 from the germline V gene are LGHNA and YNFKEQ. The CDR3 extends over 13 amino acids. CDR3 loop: CASQEPDTGELFF. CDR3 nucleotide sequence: TGTGCCAGCCAGGAGCCTGACACCGGGGAGCTGTTTTTT.

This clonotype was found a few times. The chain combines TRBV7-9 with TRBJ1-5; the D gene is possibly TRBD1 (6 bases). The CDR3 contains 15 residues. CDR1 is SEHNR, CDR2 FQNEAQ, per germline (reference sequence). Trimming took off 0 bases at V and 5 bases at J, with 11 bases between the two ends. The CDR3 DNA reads TGTGCCAGCAGCTTAGCAGGGGAGGGGGATCAGCCCCAGCATTTT. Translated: CASSLAGEGDQPQHF.